This entry is about one T cell receptor (beta chain). The CDR3 spans 13 residues. V shed 1 base and J shed 4 bases, with 5 bases lying between them. Germline assignment: CDR1 KGHSH and CDR2 LQKENI. Only in-frame clones appear in the TCRdb table, and some are missing; sequencing was by immunoSEQ multiplex PCR. The sample yields roughly 200,000 clones, about 90% seen once. The data were taken from a study of blood T cell repertoires in COVID-19. Source material: peripheral blood. The V and J genes are TRBV18 and TRBJ1-5, with D hard to call. This receptor was identified in a man in his fifties with acute or convalescent COVID-19. CDR3 in amino acids: CASSPRENQPQHF. In DNA form, the CDR3 reads TGTGCCAGCTCACCACGGGAGAATCAGCCCCAGCATTTT.